This is a list of T cell receptor beta chains from one sample in a study of monozygotic twins with inflammatory bowel disease. With the 5' RACE reads reprocessed, TCRdb shows one record per CDR3 protein and no DNA. The listing contains 200,000 to 250,000 distinct CDR3 sequences. Sequenced material: blood. The receptor set was obtained from a human donor with ulcerative colitis or Crohn's disease, or a healthy co-twin of an affected twin (not recorded which). The CDR3 runs from the conserved cysteine through the conserved F or W. Each record gives: J gene, V gene, CDR3 protein.

J gene: TRBJ1-2
V gene: TRBV5-1
CDR3 protein: CASSLWDTSGYGYTF

J gene: TRBJ1-6
V gene: TRBV5-1
CDR3 protein: CASSEGWENSPLHF

J gene: TRBJ2-5
V gene: TRBV3-1
CDR3 protein: CASSEWKADQETQYF

J gene: TRBJ2-2
V gene: TRBV5-1
CDR3 protein: CASSLEGDPTTGELFF

J gene: TRBJ2-3
V gene: TRBV5-1
CDR3 protein: CASSPGGGRNTDTQYF

J gene: TRBJ2-5
V gene: TRBV28
CDR3 protein: CASSLERTSGALGTQYF

J gene: TRBJ2-7
V gene: TRBV5-5
CDR3 protein: CASSLQMPRPPFYEQYF

J gene: TRBJ1-4
V gene: TRBV7-9
CDR3 protein: CASSLGTGLYEKLFF

J gene: TRBJ2-7
V gene: TRBV6-5
CDR3 protein: CASSYGLPHEQYF

J gene: TRBJ2-5
V gene: TRBV28
CDR3 protein: CASSSPSTLAGGETQYF

J gene: TRBJ2-5
V gene: TRBV4-1
CDR3 protein: CASSQGWGSETQYF

J gene: TRBJ2-7
V gene: TRBV7-2
CDR3 protein: CASSSGQGTHEQYF

J gene: TRBJ2-5
V gene: TRBV12-3/TRBV12-4
CDR3 protein: CASSLYGVQETQYF

J gene: TRBJ1-2
V gene: TRBV5-1
CDR3 protein: CASSLNPAALANYGYTF

J gene: TRBJ2-5
V gene: TRBV7-9
CDR3 protein: CASSLGSLEETQYF

J gene: TRBJ1-2
V gene: TRBV29-1
CDR3 protein: CSVSDRPNYGYTF

J gene: TRBJ2-1
V gene: TRBV2
CDR3 protein: CASSEGGVTYNEQFF

J gene: TRBJ1-1
V gene: TRBV7-9
CDR3 protein: CASSPRPEGNTEAFF

J gene: TRBJ2-2
V gene: TRBV5-8
CDR3 protein: CARRQGAGELFF

J gene: TRBJ2-7
V gene: TRBV20-1
CDR3 protein: CSAGTGPWEQYF

J gene: TRBJ2-7
V gene: TRBV7-2
CDR3 protein: CASSFAGTNLYEQYF

J gene: TRBJ1-2
V gene: TRBV7-9
CDR3 protein: CASSPGVDRHGYTF

J gene: TRBJ2-7
V gene: TRBV20-1
CDR3 protein: CSASGRSEQYF

J gene: TRBJ2-2
V gene: TRBV6-6
CDR3 protein: CASIYSGSPGELFF

J gene: TRBJ2-7
V gene: TRBV6-2/TRBV6-3
CDR3 protein: CASSYSTSSGKVEQYF

J gene: TRBJ1-5
V gene: TRBV4-3
CDR3 protein: CASSQDRSGGGQPQHF

J gene: TRBJ2-1
V gene: TRBV5-6
CDR3 protein: CASSLTGFSSYNEQFF

J gene: TRBJ2-2
V gene: TRBV28
CDR3 protein: CASRTGTGNTGELFF

J gene: TRBJ1-3
V gene: TRBV18
CDR3 protein: CASSPPPAGSGNTIYF

J gene: TRBJ2-1
V gene: TRBV18
CDR3 protein: CASSPRDRVSSYNEQFF

J gene: TRBJ1-4
V gene: TRBV6-1
CDR3 protein: CASSEAGQVAFNEKLFF

J gene: TRBJ2-5
V gene: TRBV12-3/TRBV12-4
CDR3 protein: CASSLSRGQETQYF

J gene: TRBJ2-5
V gene: TRBV5-4
CDR3 protein: CASSPDYLETQYF

J gene: TRBJ2-7
V gene: TRBV5-1
CDR3 protein: CASSLWQGADEQYF

J gene: TRBJ2-2
V gene: TRBV7-2
CDR3 protein: CASSSLPGGNTGELFF

J gene: TRBJ2-4
V gene: TRBV3-1
CDR3 protein: CASSQSASANIQYF

J gene: TRBJ1-5
V gene: TRBV19
CDR3 protein: CASSRRGGNQPQHF

J gene: TRBJ2-1
V gene: TRBV12-3/TRBV12-4
CDR3 protein: CASSPPGTSSYNEQFF

J gene: TRBJ2-3
V gene: TRBV6-5
CDR3 protein: CASSYSTADTQYF

J gene: TRBJ2-3
V gene: TRBV7-2
CDR3 protein: CASSPWTETDTQYF

J gene: TRBJ2-7
V gene: TRBV19
CDR3 protein: CASSMKGFSYEQYF

J gene: TRBJ1-1
V gene: TRBV27
CDR3 protein: CASSPPREMGYMNTEAFF

J gene: TRBJ2-5
V gene: TRBV6-6
CDR3 protein: CASISSGETQYF

J gene: TRBJ2-5
V gene: TRBV7-2
CDR3 protein: CASSLVATSGGKQETQYF

J gene: TRBJ2-7
V gene: TRBV7-9
CDR3 protein: CASSLRDRVYEQYF

J gene: TRBJ2-5
V gene: TRBV5-1
CDR3 protein: CASRERGRLQETQYF

J gene: TRBJ2-5
V gene: TRBV5-1
CDR3 protein: CASSSGDQETQYF

J gene: TRBJ2-3
V gene: TRBV7-2
CDR3 protein: CASSLARGLAASSTDTQYF

J gene: TRBJ1-2
V gene: TRBV4-1
CDR3 protein: CASSQEVYGYTF

J gene: TRBJ2-1
V gene: TRBV5-1
CDR3 protein: CASSEPGQGLGEQFF

J gene: TRBJ2-5
V gene: TRBV5-1
CDR3 protein: CASSRGPGAETQYF